The source of this TCR beta chain is a study of OX40 agonist ivuxolimab in advanced cancers. Study context: Past anti-PD-1, anti-PD-L1 or anti-CTLA-4 therapy was accepted, and 30% to 50% had received some.

Germline V gene data show CDR1 as SEHNR and CDR2 as FQNEAQ (reference sequence). Unmatched junction bases numbered 12, after V lost 5 bases and J lost 5 bases. The CDR3 sequence is 17 residues long. A word on this clone: Antigen unknown.

General study points: At 0.1 to 3.0 mg/kg, CD4+ and CD8+ blood T cells expanded clonally by week 6.

Measured with immunoSEQ multiplex PCR; TCRdb has only the in-frame clones, and not every one. Among about 73,000 clones listed, over 80% were seen once. The chain carries TRBV7-9 and TRBJ2-1, with 10 positions matching TRBD2. The sequence was obtained from an adult with an advanced solid tumor such as melanoma, head and neck, liver or kidney cancer. Sequencing was performed on CD4+ or CD8+ T cells sorted from blood, taken in a trial of the OX40 agonist ivuxolimab. The CDR3 region has the DNA TGTGCCAGCAGCCCGAGACCCCTAGCGGGGGTTGACAATGAGCAGTTCTTC. Translation gives CASSPRPLAGVDNEQFF.